Below are 9 T cell receptor beta chains sequenced from a single sample in a study of blood T cell repertoires in COVID-19. Here immunoSEQ multiplex PCR was the method, and the copy in TCRdb shows in-frame clones only, minus some. The sample has 190,000 or so clones; around nine tenths are singletons. The sequencing sample was made of peripheral blood. Receptor source: a man aged 40-49 years with active or convalescent COVID-19.

The chain is built from TRBV7-9 and TRBJ2-5, with no clear D. The CDR3 is 12 residues long. V dropped 6 bases and J dropped 5 bases, with 10 bases sitting between them. Germline CDR1 SEHNR, CDR2 FQNEAQ (reference sequence). Here the CDR3 DNA reads TGTGCCAGCAGACCCCTAGAGGAGACCCAGTACTTC. As protein: CASRPLEETQYF.

This clone was counted a single time. The rearrangement uses TRBV6-2 or TRBV6-3 and TRBJ1-1, with 9 positions matching TRBD1. Trimming removed 2 bases from V and 14 bases from J; junction bases left unmatched: 6. Germline V gives CDR1 MNHEY, CDR2 SVGEGT. The CDR3 has 12 amino acids. This chain's CDR3 is CASSYGTGSEFF. CDR3 bases: TGTGCCAGCAGTTACGGGACAGGGTCGGAGTTCTTT.

The V call is TRBV18, the J call TRBJ2-2; 7 bases map to TRBD1. This CDR3 spans 15 amino acids. Unmatched junction bases numbered 4, after V lost 2 bases and J lost 4 bases. CDR1 is KGHSH and CDR2 is LQKENI in the germline V gene. Written as DNA, the CDR3 is TGTGCCAGCTCACCATTGGACAGGTCCACCGGGGAGCTGTTTTTT. Its protein is CASSPLDRSTGELFF.

V and J are TRBV19 and TRBJ1-4; D gene ambiguous. The germline V and J ends were trimmed by 6 bases and 5 bases, with 16 bases remaining between them. The germline V gene has CDR1 LNHDA and CDR2 SQIVND (reference sequence). The CDR3 runs 15 residues. The DNA of the CDR3 is TGTGCCAGTAGCCACGACTTTCAATCAAATGAAAAACTGTTTTTT. Translation gives CASSHDFQSNEKLFF.

The chain carries TRBV6-6 and TRBJ1-6, with a tentative D call TRBD1 (6 bases). Germline V gene sequence: CDR1 MNHNY, CDR2 SVGAGI (reference sequence). The V gene lost 4 bases and the J gene lost 8 bases, with 9 bases spanning the gap. CDR3 length equals 13 residues. The CDR3 sequence is CASSSGVDSPLHF. The CDR3 DNA reads TGTGCCAGCAGTTCAGGGGTTGATTCACCCCTCCACTTT.

V is TRBV30 and J is TRBJ2-6; D gene unclear. Germline V gives CDR1 GTSNPN, CDR2 SVGIG (reference sequence). The CDR3 runs 14 residues. Trimming removed 3 bases at V and 0 bases at J, with 6 bases between. The CDR3, as DNA: TGTGCCTGGAGGCCGGGCTCTGGGGCCAACGTCCTGACTTTC. This encodes CAWRPGSGANVLTF. Supplemented by reference TRBV30 and TRBJ2-6, the full variable domain reads SQTIHQWPATLVQPVGSPLSLECTVEGTSNPNLYWYRQAAGRGLQLLFYSVGIGQISSEVPQNLSASRPQDRQFILSSKKLLLSDSGFYLCAWRPGSGANVLTFGAGSRLTVL.

This rearrangement joins TRBV3-1 (or the pseudogene TRBV3-2) to TRBJ2-1; D remains unclear. This CDR3 has 15 amino acids. Germline CDR1 is LGHDT and CDR2 is YNNKEL (reference sequence). V gave up 4 bases and J gave up 8 bases, with 18 bases separating them. The CDR3 DNA sequence: TGTGCCAGCAGCCTCCTCAAGCTCCAAAGCGATGAGCAGTTCTTC. Residues: CASSLLKLQSDEQFF.

The rearrangement uses TRBV2 and TRBJ2-7, with D perhaps matching TRBD2 (6 bases). This CDR3 contains 14 residues. Trimming cost V 7 bases and J 0 bases, with 13 bases left between them. CDR1 and CDR2 (germline): SNHLY, FYNNEI. The CDR3 nucleotides are TGTGCCAGCAATAGCGGCCACAGCTCCTACGAGCAGTACTTC. Amino acid sequence: CASNSGHSSYEQYF.

The chain employs TRBV4-3 and TRBJ2-7; tentatively, D is TRBD1 (5 bases). V was pared by 0 bases and J by 0 bases, with 9 bases between. Germline assignment: CDR1 LGHNA and CDR2 YSLEER. The CDR3 is 15 amino acids. CDR3 protein: CASSQDRAFSYEQYF. CDR3 nucleotides: TGCGCCAGCAGCCAAGACAGGGCCTTCTCCTACGAGCAGTACTTC.